These 22 T cell receptor beta chains share one sample of origin, sequenced in a study of T cell responses to AZD1222 COVID-19 vaccine. Assay: immunoSEQ multiplex PCR; the TCRdb copy retains only in-frame clones and omits some. The sample has more than 120,000 clones; approximately 94% are singletons. Sequenced material: peripheral blood, taken on day 0 of AZD1222 vaccination. The receptor source for this set is an adult in good health.

The chain recombines TRBV13 with TRBJ2-1; D may be TRBD2 (5 bases). Germline values: CDR1 PRHDT, CDR2 FYEKMQ (reference sequence). This CDR3 comprises 14 residues. The germline V and J ends were trimmed by 1 base and 7 bases, with 11 bases remaining between them. CDR3 loop: CASSLAGLWNEQFF. CDR3 DNA: TGTGCCAGCAGCTTAGCGGGATTATGGAATGAGCAGTTCTTC.

The rearrangement joins TRBV30 to TRBJ1-3, with D maybe TRBD1 (6 bases). In germline, CDR1 is GTSNPN, CDR2 SVGIG (reference sequence). V lost 4 bases and J lost 4, with 11 bases in between. CDR3 length equals 13 residues. CDR3 sequence (DNA): TGTGCCTGGAATGGGGGGCGCGGAAACACCATATATTTT. Translating gives CAWNGGRGNTIYF.

CDR3 sequence (DNA): TGCGCCAGCAGCCAAAGGCGTCCAGATACGCAGTATTTT. Translated: CASSQRRPDTQYF. V usage is TRBV4-3 and J usage is TRBJ2-3, with D unresolved. This CDR3 spans 13 amino acids. With 2 bases removed from V and 4 bases from J, the gap between germline ends came to 7 bases. CDR1 is LGHNA, CDR2 YSLEER, per germline.

The rearrangement links TRBV6-1 to TRBJ2-7; 12 bases map to TRBD2. The CDR3 length is 15 residues. Unmatched junction bases numbered 5, after V lost 2 bases and J lost 6 bases. CDR1 is MNHNS and CDR2 is SASEGT in the germline V gene. Here the CDR3 DNA reads TGTGCCAGCAGTGAATCTAGCGGGGGGGCCGGCGAGCAGTACTTC. It specifies CASSESSGGAGEQYF.

The rearrangement uses TRBV7-9 and TRBJ2-7; TRBD1 matches 7 bases. CDR1 and CDR2 (germline): SEHNR, FQNEAQ (reference sequence). The CDR3 is made up of 14 amino acids. V lost 3 bases, J lost 6 bases, and 8 bases stayed unmatched. CDR3 nucleotides: TGTGCCAGCAGCTTTGAACAGGGGTCTTCCGAGCAGTACTTC. Encoded protein: CASSFEQGSSEQYF.

The chain recombines TRBV28 with TRBJ2-7, with TRBD2 identical over 13 bases. This CDR3 is built from 17 residues. Per germline, CDR1 MDHEN and CDR2 SYDVKM. Unmatched junction bases numbered 8, after V lost 1 base and J lost 5 bases. In DNA, the CDR3 is TGTGCCAGCAGTTTATATCCGGGACTAGCGGGGAGGGACGAGCAGTACTTC. Its protein product is CASSLYPGLAGRDEQYF.

The chain couples TRBV7-9 to TRBJ1-2; D possibly corresponds to TRBD1 (5 bases). CDR1 is SEHNR, CDR2 FQNEAQ, per germline (reference sequence). This CDR3 has 15 residues. V lost 3 bases and J lost 4, with 15 bases in between. DNA for the CDR3: TGTGCCAGCAGCTTGGCGAGGGGAGCGATCTATGGCTACACCTTC. Protein: CASSLARGAIYGYTF.

This rearrangement joins TRBV4-3 to TRBJ1-6; the D is unclear. V was shortened by 0 bases and J by 6 bases, with 12 bases between the two germline ends. CDR3 length equals 16 residues. Germline V CDR1 and CDR2: LGHNA, YSLEER. CDR3 residues: CASSQDTPGSNSPLHF. CDR3 nucleotides: TGCGCCAGCAGCCAAGACACCCCGGGGAGTAATTCACCCCTCCACTTT.

V usage is TRBV7-8 and J usage is TRBJ2-1; weak D call: TRBD2 (5 bases). CDR3 length equals 17 residues. V was shortened by 1 base and J by 10 bases, with 23 bases between the two germline ends. CDR1 SGHVS and CDR2 FQNEAQ come from the germline V gene. Here the CDR3 DNA reads TGTGCCAGCAGCTTAGGGTTGCGGTCAGCCCGAAGGGAGGAGCAGTTCTTC. It yields the protein CASSLGLRSARREEQFF.

The chain has TRBV3-1 (or the pseudogene TRBV3-2) and TRBJ2-7; no reliable D call. The CDR3 runs to 13 residues. V was trimmed by 1 base and J by 2 bases, leaving 6 bases between them. Germline values: CDR1 LGHDT, CDR2 YNNKEL (reference sequence). CDR3 protein: CASSQVSTYEQYF. The DNA of the CDR3 is TGTGCCAGCAGCCAAGTCTCCACCTACGAGCAGTACTTC.

The chain couples TRBV7-9 to TRBJ2-3, with unresolved D. V was pared by 3 bases and J by 3 bases, with 4 bases between. The germline V gene encodes CDR1 SEHNR and CDR2 FQNEAQ (reference sequence). The CDR3 loop spans 12 amino acids. The DNA of the CDR3 is TGTGCCAGCAGCTTTAGTACAGATACGCAGTATTTT. This translates into CASSFSTDTQYF.

This chain connects TRBV5-4 to TRBJ1-1; 8 nucleotides agree with TRBD1. This CDR3 is built from 14 residues. The germline CDR1 and CDR2 sequences are SGHNT and YYREEE (reference sequence). J lost 1 base, V lost 4 bases, and 3 bases had no gene match. The CDR3 loop reads CASSTGQGNTEAFF. DNA of the CDR3: TGTGCCAGCAGCACCGGACAGGGGAACACTGAAGCTTTCTTT.

The genes are TRBV11-2 and TRBJ2-7; 11 nucleotides match TRBD1. CDR3 length: 16 residues. With 5 bases clipped from V and 3 bases from J, the junction kept 9 bases outside the gene matches. Germline V gives CDR1 SGHAT, CDR2 FQNNGV. As DNA, the CDR3 is TGTGCCAGCAGCCGTTCCGGGACAGGGGGGATCTACGAGCAGTACTTC. Translation: CASSRSGTGGIYEQYF.

The gene calls are TRBV7-2 and TRBJ2-1; TRBD2 aligns across 7 bases. The CDR3 runs 16 residues. V gave up 5 bases and J gave up 0 bases; unmatched junction bases: 7. Germline CDR1 reads SGHTA; CDR2 reads FQGNSA. As DNA, the CDR3 is TGTGCCAGCAGCCCAGTCGGGGGGAGCTCCTACAATGAGCAGTTCTTC. Residues: CASSPVGGSSYNEQFF.

CDR3 nucleotide sequence: TGTGCCAGCAGTCCGGGACTAGCGGGATTAATTGGGAATGAGCAGTTCTTC. It codes for CASSPGLAGLIGNEQFF. The chain combines TRBV5-6 with TRBJ2-1, with 13 bases matching TRBD2. Germline-derived CDR1 and CDR2 are SGHDT and YYEEEE. After removal of 5 bases from V and 7 bases from J, the junction contained 12 bases not matched to a gene. This CDR3 region has 17 residues. The whole variable domain, filled in from reference TRBV5-6 and TRBJ2-1, reads DAGVTQSPTHLIKTRGQQVTLRCSPKSGHDTVSWYQQALGQGPQFIFQYYEEEERQRGNFPDRFSGHQFPNYSSELNVNALLLGDSALYLCASSPGLAGLIGNEQFFGPGTRLTVL.

The table lists this clone with a few counts. This sequence joins TRBV9 and TRBJ2-7, with 8 bases fitting TRBD1. From germline, CDR1 is SGDLS and CDR2 YYNGEE. The junction had 10 bases not matched to a gene; V was cut back by 0 bases and J by 5 bases. The CDR3 extends over 16 amino acids. Here the CDR3 reads CASSVAPSGGVHEQYF. In nucleotides, the CDR3 is TGTGCCAGCAGCGTAGCCCCATCAGGGGGCGTACACGAGCAGTACTTC.

Here the CDR3 reads CAWSTGTSETQYF. The CDR3 region has the DNA TGTGCCTGGAGTACCGGGACATCAGAGACCCAGTACTTC. The rearrangement uses TRBV30 and TRBJ2-5, with D perhaps matching TRBD1 (6 bases). The CDR3 spans 13 residues. Germline-derived CDR1 and CDR2 are GTSNPN and SVGIG (reference sequence). Deletions cut 2 bases from V and 4 bases from J, with 11 bases between.

V is TRBV5-5 and J is TRBJ1-1; weak D call: TRBD1 (5 bases). Germline lookup yields CDR1 SGHKS and CDR2 YYEKEE (reference sequence). V dropped 2 bases and J dropped 3 bases, with 14 bases sitting between them. CDR3 length: 15 amino acids. CDR3: CASSFGSVGDTEAFF. Here the CDR3 DNA reads TGTGCCAGCAGCTTCGGTTCCGTGGGGGACACTGAAGCTTTCTTT.

The rearrangement uses TRBV27 and TRBJ2-5; D unresolved. Trimming shortened V by 6 bases and J by 0 bases, and 14 bases separated the two germline ends. Germline V CDR1 and CDR2: MNHEY, SMNVEV (reference sequence). This CDR3 is built from 15 residues. The CDR3 region has the DNA TGTGCCAGCAGCTTACGCGTAGGGTACCAAGAGACCCAGTACTTC. Translation gives CASSLRVGYQETQYF.

V is TRBV18 and J is TRBJ1-1; 9 bases match TRBD1. J was trimmed by 5 bases and V by 5 bases; bases with no gene match: 6. The germline V gene has CDR1 KGHSH and CDR2 LQKENI. The CDR3 is 14 amino acids. DNA of the CDR3: TGTGCCAGCTCATTCCGGGACAGGGCGACTGAAGCTTTCTTT. It encodes CASSFRDRATEAFF.

This clone was picked up a small number of times. The chain is built from TRBV5-1 and TRBJ2-1; 10 bases are a match to TRBD2. CDR3 length: 18 amino acids. The germline gives CDR1 SGHRS, CDR2 YFSETQ. Trimming took 2 bases from V and 3 from J; bases not matched to a gene: 11. The CDR3 sequence is CASSFLGLAATLYNEQFF. CDR3 bases: TGCGCCAGCAGCTTCCTTGGACTAGCGGCCACGCTCTACAATGAGCAGTTCTTC.

This clone showed up just once. V is TRBV5-8 and J is TRBJ2-1; D might be TRBD2 (6 bases). Trimming removed 10 bases at V and 4 bases at J, with 15 bases between. Looked up from germline, CDR1 is SGHTS and CDR2 is YDEGEE. CDR3 length: 13 residues. The CDR3 reads CAARDFIYNEQFF. The CDR3 DNA sequence: TGTGCCGCTCGGGACTTCATATACAATGAGCAGTTCTTC.